This T cell receptor (beta chain) is drawn from a study of vaccination effects on CD4 cells after COVID-19. Sequenced by immunoSEQ multiplex PCR; TCRdb stores in-frame clones only, minus some. Of tens of thousands of clones in the sample, approximately 72% were seen once. This clone showed up just a few times. Antigen: not known. Study-wide results and limits: After vaccination, at late timepoints, clones induced by infection and by vaccine contracted markedly. The study enrolled few convalescent patients and sampled no early post-infection timepoints.

V lost 4 bases and J lost 0; bases outside the gene matches: 15. Germline-derived CDR1 and CDR2 are LGHDT and YNNKEL (reference sequence). The CDR3 consists of 19 residues. CD4+ T cell isolation took place after more than eight days of culture. This TCR derives from a human donor who had a prior SARS-CoV-2 infection. The material sequenced was CD4+ T cells from PBMCs cultured without peptide, taken before COVID-19 vaccination. The chain links TRBV3-1 (or the pseudogene TRBV3-2) to TRBJ2-5, with 9 bases lining up with TRBD2. This chain's CDR3 is CASSPMGIAGEYYQETQYF. DNA for the CDR3: TGTGCCAGCAGCCCGATGGGGATAGCGGGGGAGTACTACCAAGAGACCCAGTACTTC.